Here is one T cell receptor beta chain with its context. CDR3 length equals 14 residues. Germline V gene lookup returns CDR1 LNHDA and CDR2 SQIVND (reference sequence). The V and J ends lost 7 bases and 4 bases, in that order; junction bases with no gene match: 9. Libraries were prepared by immunoSEQ multiplex PCR; TCRdb keeps only in-frame clonotypes and omits some of them. Found here are hundreds of thousands of clones, around 83% of them singletons; the top ten hold roughly 5.8%. These data come from a study of blood T cell repertoires in COVID-19. Study-wide context: Researchers got acute and convalescent COVID-19 samples from the United States, Italy and Spain.

V usage is TRBV19 and J usage is TRBJ2-7, with 8 positions matching TRBD1. Sequencing input: peripheral blood. The sequence derives from a man older than 75 with acute or convalescent COVID-19. CDR3 region: CASTQSDRGYEQYF. CDR3 nucleotides: TGTGCCAGTACCCAATCAGACAGGGGTTACGAGCAGTACTTC.